Sequencing of this T cell receptor (beta chain) was carried out in a study of OX40 agonist ivuxolimab in advanced cancers. Study background: A male proportion of about 84% was recorded, with mean age 60 years and range roughly 23 to 79.

V was pared by 2 bases and J by 8 bases, with 5 bases of the junction left unmatched. The CDR3 runs 15 residues. CDR1 is LGHNA and CDR2 is YNFKEQ in the germline V gene. Repertoires were generated with immunoSEQ multiplex PCR, while TCRdb's copy carries only in-frame clones and drops some. The table lists about 28,000 clones, over 90% of them singletons, with about 26% in the top ten. The chain combines TRBV4-2 with TRBJ2-1; 11 nucleotides line up with TRBD2. The receptor comes from an adult with an advanced solid tumor such as melanoma, head and neck, liver or kidney cancer. This material consisted of CD4+ or CD8+ T cells sorted from blood, taken in a trial of the OX40 agonist ivuxolimab. Written as DNA, the CDR3 is TGTGCCAGCAGCCAATTTAGCGGGGGGGCGGATGAGCAGTTCTTC. It codes for CASSQFSGGADEQFF.